The clone carrying this TCR beta chain has only a few counts. Its target is unknown. The data derive from a study of T-cell reconstitution after alpha-beta-depleted transplantation in children. Unique molecular identifiers were used to barcode this TCRbeta library. TCRdb reprocessed the PCR reads via MiXCR and lists one record per CDR3 protein. This table holds about 240,000 distinct CDR3 sequences, about a quarter found once. This CDR3 is 15 amino acids long. The V end was cut by 1 base, the J end by 4 bases, with 14 bases between. Germline V lookup: CDR1 MGHRA, CDR2 YSYEKL. Findings and limits, study-wide: The main origin of T-cell counts and diversity one year after transplant was newly produced T cells. Some patients showed high day-60 TCRbeta diversity, which derived from surviving recipient T cells and thymic progenitors. Two months or so post-transplant, alpha-beta T cells reportedly derived from several hundred expanded graft clones.

V gene TRBV4-1 combines with J gene TRBJ2-7; tentatively, D is TRBD1 (6 bases). The sample was PBMCs, taken before TCRalphabeta/CD19-depleted stem cell transplant. This TCR was recovered from a girl aged 2-10 years with Fanconi anemia, due to receive a stem cell transplant. The CDR3 protein is CASSQVRGIWYEQYF. CDR3 nucleotide sequence: TGCGCCAGCAGCCAAGTCAGGGGCATTTGGTACGAGCAGTACTTC.